These T cell receptor beta chains were read from a single sample in a study of T cell responses to AZD1222 COVID-19 vaccine. The method was immunoSEQ multiplex PCR; TCRdb's version includes in-frame clones alone and lacks a portion of them. The table records 250,000 to 300,000 clones, about 94% of them present only once. The sequences come from peripheral blood, collected 28 days after the second AZD1222 dose. The receptors derive from an adult who received the AZD1222 COVID-19 vaccine. CDR3s include the opening cysteine and the closing phenylalanine or tryptophan. D genes are given only for firm matches. Size values are once, few and many counts, or a class for expanded clones, and some rows have none.

once	TRBV18	TRBJ2-7	NA	CASSPPEGTGAYEQYF	TGTGCCAGCTCACCACCGGAAGGGACGGGGGCCTACGAGCAGTACTTC
NA	TRBV11-2	TRBJ1-6	NA	CASSRGRAGSYNSPLHF	TGTGCCAGCAGTAGGGGCCGGGCGGGCTCCTATAATTCACCCCTCCACTTT
NA	TRBV4-2	TRBJ2-7	NA	CASSPALLSPSREQYF	TGTGCCAGCAGCCCGGCACTCCTCTCCCCCTCTCGCGAGCAGTACTTC
NA	TRBV2	TRBJ1-2	NA	CVGAAEGYTF	TGTGTCGGGGCGGCGGAAGGCTACACCTTC
NA	TRBV5-1	TRBJ2-7	NA	CASSDHYEQYF	TGCGCCAGCAGCGACCATTACGAGCAGTACTTC
NA	TRBV19	TRBJ1-2	NA	CASSISVDYGYTF	TGTGCCAGTAGTATATCGGTAGACTATGGCTACACCTTC
NA	TRBV30	TRBJ2-1	NA	CAWTLGGSYNEQFF	TGTGCCTGGACCCTGGGGGGCTCCTACAATGAGCAGTTCTTC
few	TRBV6-4	TRBJ1-2	NA	CASSSGGGLGYGYTF	TGTGCCAGCAGTTCCGGTGGGGGGTTAGGCTATGGCTACACCTTC
NA	TRBV30	TRBJ1-1	NA	CAWRPQGGTEAFF	TGTGCCTGGAGACCCCAGGGTGGCACTGAAGCTTTCTTT
NA	TRBV29-1	TRBJ2-5	NA	CSVISLGETQYF	TGCAGCGTCATTAGCCTTGGGGAGACCCAGTACTTC
NA	TRBV7-2	TRBJ2-3	NA	CASSFYRDPGPDTQYF	TGTGCCAGCAGCTTTTACCGGGACCCCGGACCAGATACGCAGTATTTT
NA	TRBV5-1	TRBJ1-1	NA	CASSLVWGANTEAFF	TGCGCCAGCAGCTTGGTTTGGGGTGCAAACACTGAAGCTTTCTTT
NA	TRBV6-1	TRBJ1-2	NA	CASSEIEVLSYTF	TGTGCCAGCAGTGAAATAGAGGTTCTAAGCTACACCTTC
NA	TRBV6-2/TRBV6-3	TRBJ2-1	NA	CASTPGQYNEQFF	TGTGCCAGCACCCCCGGCCAATACAATGAGCAGTTCTTC
NA	TRBV28	TRBJ1-1	NA	CASSLRVTEAFF	TGTGCCAGCAGTTTACGTGTCACTGAAGCTTTCTTT
NA	TRBV5-1	TRBJ1-1	TRBD1	CASSPDRQNTEAFF	TGCGCCAGCAGCCCGGACAGGCAGAACACTGAAGCTTTCTTT
NA	TRBV6-2/TRBV6-3	TRBJ2-1	NA	CASSRSSGQQFF	TGTGCCAGCAGCCGTTCAAGCGGGCAGCAGTTCTTC
NA	TRBV2	TRBJ1-1	NA	CASTREGLGEAFF	TGTGCCAGCACCAGGGAGGGGTTGGGTGAAGCTTTCTTT
NA	TRBV7-2	TRBJ2-4	NA	CASIRSPEDIQYF	TGTGCCAGCATCCGTTCTCCGGAGGACATTCAGTACTTC
NA	TRBV7-2	TRBJ1-5	NA	CASSLGVRQQPQHF	TGTGCCAGCAGCTTAGGGGTACGCCAACAGCCCCAGCATTTT
NA	TRBV28	TRBJ2-7	NA	CASSLENRDYEQYF	TGTGCCAGCAGTTTAGAAAACCGAGACTACGAGCAGTACTTC
NA	TRBV7-9	TRBJ1-2	NA	CASSLPPQGLSSF	TGTGCCAGCAGCCTACCACCTCAGGGGTTGTCGTCCTTC
NA	TRBV28	TRBJ2-7	NA	CASSFPPTYEQYF	TGTGCCAGCAGTTTTCCCCCTACCTACGAGCAGTACTTC
NA	TRBV5-1	TRBJ2-2	TRBD1	CASSFRTGLGAGELFF	TGCGCCAGCAGCTTCAGGACAGGGTTAGGCGCCGGGGAGCTGTTTTTT
NA	TRBV5-1	TRBJ1-6	NA	CASSLLEGRNNSPLHF	TGCGCCAGCAGCTTGCTAGAGGGACGCAATAATTCACCCCTCCACTTT
NA	TRBV7-8	TRBJ2-7	TRBD1	CASSSPGQGFNEQYF	TGTGCCAGCAGCTCGCCGGGACAGGGGTTCAACGAGCAGTACTTC
NA	TRBV30	TRBJ1-5	NA	CAWNDQGAQPQHF	TGTGCCTGGAACGATCAGGGTGCTCAGCCCCAGCATTTT
NA	TRBV5-8	TRBJ2-5	NA	CASSLSGIGRETQYF	TGTGCCAGCAGCTTAAGTGGGATAGGGAGAGAGACCCAGTACTTC
NA	TRBV10-3	TRBJ1-1	NA	CAISVEQGPFTEAFF	TGTGCCATCAGTGTTGAGCAGGGTCCCTTCACTGAAGCTTTCTTT
NA	TRBV14	TRBJ1-5	NA	CASSHGPRDHSRQPQHF	TGTGCCAGCAGCCATGGACCGAGGGACCATTCACGGCAGCCCCAGCATTTT
NA	TRBV30	TRBJ2-2	TRBD1	CAWSVLRKDRGLLFNTGELFF	TGTGCCTGGAGTGTACTGCGAAAGGACAGGGGGCTCCTTTTTAACACCGGGGAGCTGTTTTTT
NA	TRBV7-9	TRBJ1-1	NA	CASSSVGLEAFF	TGTGCCAGCAGCTCCGTGGGGTTAGAAGCTTTCTTT
NA	TRBV7-2	TRBJ2-1	NA	CASSLSGMLYNEQFF	TGTGCCAGCAGCCTTAGCGGCATGCTCTACAATGAGCAGTTCTTC
NA	TRBV6-5	TRBJ1-4	NA	CASSSGFATNEKLFF	TGTGCCAGCAGTTCAGGGTTTGCAACTAATGAAAAACTGTTTTTT
once	TRBV7-3	TRBJ2-2	NA	CASSSLPGAGELFF	TGTGCCAGCAGCTCGCTGCCGGGGGCCGGGGAGCTGTTTTTT
NA	TRBV28	TRBJ1-2	NA	CASSDTVDGYTF	TGTGCCAGCAGCGACACTGTCGATGGCTACACCTTC
NA	TRBV7-9	TRBJ2-1	NA	CASTRDSLPPNEQFF	TGTGCCAGCACCCGGGACTCCCTTCCCCCCAATGAGCAGTTCTTC
NA	TRBV2	TRBJ1-2	NA	CASSVENRDYGYTF	TGTGCCAGCAGTGTTGAGAACAGGGACTATGGCTACACCTTC
NA	TRBV7-6	TRBJ2-1	TRBD2	CASSLELAGGPPYNEQFF	TGTGCCAGCAGCTTAGAACTAGCGGGAGGGCCCCCCTACAATGAGCAGTTCTTC
once	TRBV28	TRBJ2-7	TRBD2	CATTPGRAYEQYF	TGTGCCACTACACCTGGGAGGGCCTACGAGCAGTACTTC
NA	TRBV19	TRBJ2-7	NA	CASSIDRGREQYF	TGTGCCAGTAGTATAGACCGGGGGCGCGAGCAGTACTTC
NA	TRBV3-1/TRBV3-2	TRBJ1-2	NA	CASSQDLDYGYTF	TGTGCCAGCAGCCAAGATCTTGACTATGGCTACACCTTC
few	TRBV6-5	TRBJ1-1	TRBD1	CASRDRRRNTEAFF	TGTGCCAGCAGGGACAGGAGAAGGAACACTGAAGCTTTCTTT
NA	TRBV2	TRBJ2-1	TRBD2	CASSTGTRYNEQFF	TGTGCCAGCAGTACCGGGACTAGATACAATGAGCAGTTCTTC
NA	TRBV3-1/TRBV3-2	TRBJ2-7	NA	CASSYEGSGSNEQYF	TGTGCCAGCAGCTATGAGGGCAGCGGCTCAAACGAGCAGTACTTC
few	TRBV30	TRBJ1-2	TRBD1	CAWRHILRGVDGYTF	TGTGCCTGGAGACACATACTCAGGGGGGTAGATGGCTACACCTTC
NA	TRBV3-1/TRBV3-2	TRBJ2-3	TRBD1	CASSQAGGNPDTQYF	TGTGCCAGCAGCCAAGCAGGGGGCAATCCAGATACGCAGTATTTT
NA	TRBV5-4	TRBJ2-7	NA	CASSLAQATMGEQYF	TGTGCCAGCAGCTTGGCCCAGGCCACCATGGGCGAGCAGTACTTC
NA	TRBV11-2	TRBJ1-6	NA	CASSPGSYNSPLHF	TGTGCCAGCAGCCCGGGCAGCTATAATTCACCCCTCCACTTT
once	TRBV18	TRBJ1-6	NA	CASSPKGGNSPLHF	TGTGCCAGCTCACCAAAGGGAGGGAATTCACCCCTCCACTTT
NA	TRBV18	TRBJ1-5	NA	CASSRAGDQPQHF	TGTGCCAGCTCACGGGCAGGGGATCAGCCCCAGCATTTT
NA	TRBV7-9	TRBJ2-1	TRBD2	CASSPLPRGGSGNNEQFF	TGTGCCAGCAGCCCCCTCCCCAGAGGTGGTAGCGGGAACAATGAGCAGTTCTTC
NA	TRBV6-4	TRBJ2-1	TRBD2	CASSDSSGGANEQFF	TGTGCCAGCAGTGACTCTAGCGGGGGGGCCAATGAGCAGTTCTTC
NA	TRBV2	TRBJ2-7	TRBD1	CASSGDRGFNEQYF	TGTGCCAGCAGTGGGGACAGGGGTTTCAACGAGCAGTACTTC
NA	TRBV4-1	TRBJ2-7	NA	CASSQQGPGLSRLEQYF	TGCGCCAGCAGTCAGCAGGGTCCGGGGCTTTCGAGGTTGGAGCAGTACTTC
NA	TRBV30	TRBJ1-5	NA	CAWSQGNGQPQHF	TGTGCCTGGAGTCAGGGCAACGGACAGCCCCAGCATTTT
NA	TRBV21-1	TRBJ1-2	NA	CASSPPGVKGLYYGYTF	TGTGCCAGCAGCCCTCCCGGCGTCAAGGGGCTTTACTATGGCTACACCTTC
NA	TRBV5-6	TRBJ1-1	TRBD1	CASSLPINRDRLSTEAFF	TGTGCCAGCAGCTTACCTATAAACCGGGACAGACTGAGCACTGAAGCTTTCTTT
NA	TRBV28	TRBJ2-3	TRBD1	CASSGAGQGIDTQYF	TGTGCCAGCAGCGGGGCGGGACAGGGGATAGATACGCAGTATTTT